The 30 T cell receptor beta chains reported below all come from one sample, sequenced in a study of cytomegalovirus exposure and HLA in healthy donors. This PCR relied on a set of 60 Vbeta primers and 13 Jbeta primers. Sequenced by immunoSEQ multiplex PCR; TCRdb stores in-frame clones only, minus some. The sample has fewer than 150,000 clones; around three quarters are singletons. Material for sequencing was PBMCs. Every receptor here comes from a man between 35 and 55 years old in good health and CMV-seropositive.

The rearrangement links TRBV9 to TRBJ2-7; TRBD1 aligns across 7 bases. The CDR3 length is 12 residues. V shed 5 bases, J shed 3 bases, and the junction held 2 bases outside the gene matches. Looked up from germline, CDR1 is SGDLS and CDR2 is YYNGEE. CDR3 sequence: CASSDRDYEQYF. CDR3 coding DNA: TGTGCCAGCAGTGACAGGGACTACGAGCAGTACTTC.

In its sample, this clone was seen a few times. The J gene is TRBJ1-2, the V gene TRBV28; D gene unclear. The germline V gene encodes CDR1 MDHEN and CDR2 SYDVKM. V lost 3 bases and J lost 6, with 11 bases in between. The CDR3 spans 13 residues. CDR3 nucleotide sequence: TGTGCCAGCAGTTTGATGAGGTTAGATGGCTACACCTTC. Amino acid sequence: CASSLMRLDGYTF.

This clone was seen only a few times. V gene TRBV7-2 combines with J gene TRBJ2-7; 8 bases fit TRBD1. Germline CDR1 SGHTA, CDR2 FQGNSA. The junction had 6 bases not matched to a gene; V was cut back by 4 bases and J by 7 bases. The CDR3 runs 13 residues. The CDR3 loop is CASSSRQGREQYF. CDR3 coding DNA: TGTGCCAGCAGCTCGCGACAGGGGAGGGAGCAGTACTTC.

This clone was seen a handful of times. The chain joins TRBV30 to TRBJ1-4, with unresolved D. Per germline, CDR1 GTSNPN and CDR2 SVGIG (reference sequence). V lost 0 bases and J 8 bases, leaving 13 bases between the germline ends. This CDR3 is 14 amino acids long. CDR3 DNA: TGTGCCTGGAGTGTACAATCAGGTACCGAAAAACTGTTTTTT. This translates into CAWSVQSGTEKLFF. Looking up the rest from reference TRBV30 and TRBJ1-4 gives the full variable domain: SQTIHQWPATLVQPVGSPLSLECTVEGTSNPNLYWYRQAAGRGLQLLFYSVGIGQISSEVPQNLSASRPQDRQFILSSKKLLLSDSGFYLCAWSVQSGTEKLFFGSGTQLSVL.

The chain combines TRBV4-1 with TRBJ2-7, with D unclear. The V and J ends lost 1 base and 2 bases respectively, with 6 bases between them. CDR3 length: 13 amino acids. Germline CDR1 and CDR2: MGHRA and YSYEKL. The CDR3 bases are TGCGCCAGCAGCCAAGTGGCAGCCTACGAGCAGTACTTC. This codes for CASSQVAAYEQYF.

CDR3 coding DNA: TGTGCCAGCAGCTTAAGGGGTGTGGACACTGAAGCTTTCTTT. This encodes CASSLRGVDTEAFF. The rearrangement uses TRBV7-2 and TRBJ1-1, with D perhaps TRBD1 (5 bases). CDR1 is SGHTA, CDR2 FQGNSA, per germline. The CDR3 is 14 amino acids. The ends were cut back, 2 bases at V and 3 bases at J, with 10 bases in the middle.

As to this clone: Other DNA sequences in this specimen translate into the identical CDR3. The rearrangement uses TRBV29-1 and TRBJ2-7, with D hard to call. The CDR3 runs to 12 residues. Germline-derived CDR1 and CDR2 are SQVTM and ANQGSEA. V lost 4 bases and J 2 bases, leaving 9 bases between the germline ends. CDR3 coding DNA: TGCAGCGTTGGACATTCAACCTACGAGCAGTACTTC. It is translated as CSVGHSTYEQYF.

The rearrangement joins TRBV15 to TRBJ1-5; weak D call: TRBD1 (6 bases). This CDR3 has 16 amino acids. Deletions cut 5 bases from V and 5 bases from J, with 19 bases between. CDR1 LNHNV and CDR2 YYDKDF come from the germline V gene (reference sequence). The CDR3 coding sequence is TGTGCCACCAGCTTCACGAGCAGGGGTAGGGATCAGCCCCAGCATTTT. This gives the protein CATSFTSRGRDQPQHF. Full variable domain (outside the CDR3, taken from reference TRBV15 and TRBJ1-5): DAMVIQNPRYQVTQFGKPVTLSCSQTLNHNVMYWYQQKSSQAPKLLFHYYDKDFNNEADTPDNFQSRRPNTSFCFLDIRSPGLGDTAMYLCATSFTSRGRDQPQHFGDGTRLSIL.

A few counts support this clone. V usage is TRBV5-4 and J usage is TRBJ2-1; D is undetermined. Germline CDR1 SGHNT, CDR2 YYREEE (reference sequence). CDR3 length: 12 amino acids. Trimming pared 5 bases from V and 8 bases from J, leaving 11 bases between. CDR3 nucleotide sequence: TGTGCCAGCAGGACTTCGTGGGATGAGCAGTTCTTC. Translating gives CASRTSWDEQFF.

This chain connects TRBV2 to TRBJ2-5; D ambiguous. Matching the DNA end better, TRBJ2-7 makes the J call doubtful. The CDR3 runs 13 residues. The germline V gene has CDR1 SNHLY and CDR2 FYNNEI. The CDR3 region has the DNA TGTGCCAGCAGTGAATACGGGTTCTACGAGCAGTACTTC. Translated: CASSEYGFYEQYF.

The chain uses TRBV5-6 and TRBJ2-3; TRBD2 matches at 10 bases. CDR3 length equals 17 residues. J gave up 0 bases and V 1 base, and 5 bases lay outside the gene matches. Germline V gives CDR1 SGHDT, CDR2 YYEEEE. DNA of the CDR3: TGTGCCAGCAGCTTGCTAGCGGGAGCCCCTAGCACAGATACGCAGTATTTT. Amino acid sequence: CASSLLAGAPSTDTQYF.

The chain carries TRBV5-1 and TRBJ2-3, with TRBD2 identical over 8 bases. The trim removed 0 bases at V and 0 bases at J, leaving 3 bases unmatched. The CDR3 runs 16 residues. Germline assignment: CDR1 SGHRS and CDR2 YFSETQ. DNA of the CDR3: TGCGCCAGCAGCTTGGGGGTAGCGGGAAGCACAGATACGCAGTATTTT. This sequence encodes CASSLGVAGSTDTQYF.

A single count supports this clone. This chain uses TRBV2 with TRBJ2-4; D ambiguous. Trimming took 2 bases from V and 3 from J, leaving 17 bases between them. The CDR3 sequence is 17 residues long. Germline loops: CDR1 SNHLY, CDR2 FYNNEI. CDR3 amino acids: CASSEPRLHSGKNIQYF. The CDR3 coding sequence is TGTGCCAGCAGTGAACCCCGACTTCACTCTGGCAAAAACATTCAGTACTTC.

The rearrangement links TRBV10-1 to TRBJ2-1; 10 bases match TRBD2. This CDR3 contains 19 residues. From germline, CDR1 is WNHNN and CDR2 SYGVQD (reference sequence). With V trimmed by 2 bases and J by 0 bases, 10 bases remained unmatched. The CDR3 DNA sequence: TGCGCCAGCAGTGAGGCCCCACCTATAGCGGGGGGCTCCTACAATGAGCAGTTCTTC. Translated, it gives CASSEAPPIAGGSYNEQFF.

This chain links TRBV28 with TRBJ1-1; D is undetermined. V lost 3 bases and J 1 base, leaving 9 bases between the germline ends. In germline, CDR1 is MDHEN, CDR2 SYDVKM. The CDR3 is made up of 14 amino acids. CDR3 nucleotide sequence: TGTGCCAGCAGTTTTACCCGAGGGAACACTGAAGCTTTCTTT. It encodes CASSFTRGNTEAFF.

The gene calls are TRBV28 and TRBJ1-4; 7 positions match TRBD1. Germline assignment: CDR1 MDHEN and CDR2 SYDVKM. J gave up 12 bases and V 6 bases, and 7 bases lay outside the gene matches. This CDR3 is built from 12 residues. CDR3 loop: CASRSDREELFF. In DNA form, the CDR3 reads TGTGCCAGCAGGTCCGACAGGGAGGAACTGTTTTTT.

This chain connects TRBV7-2 to TRBJ1-6, with TRBD1 matching over 8 bases. Germline V gives CDR1 SGHTA, CDR2 FQGNSA. The CDR3 has 14 residues. J lost 10 bases, V lost 3 bases, and 5 bases had no gene match. The CDR3 loop reads CASSLDREGSPLHF. In nucleotides, the CDR3 is TGTGCCAGCAGCTTGGACAGGGAAGGCTCACCCCTCCACTTT.

This chain uses TRBV5-1 with TRBJ1-5; D not resolved. The CDR3 spans 13 residues. The germline V gene encodes CDR1 SGHRS and CDR2 YFSETQ. Trimming took off 0 bases at V and 3 bases at J, with 4 bases between the two ends. The CDR3 DNA reads TGCGCCAGCAGCTTGGACACCAATCAGCCCCAGCATTTT. This translates into CASSLDTNQPQHF.

V and J are TRBV5-1 and TRBJ2-3; 10 bases align to TRBD2. Looked up from germline, CDR1 is SGHRS and CDR2 is YFSETQ. The trim removed 4 bases at V and 5 bases at J, leaving 7 bases unmatched. The CDR3 spans 15 residues. CDR3: CASSVSGRAGDTQYF. In DNA, the CDR3 is TGCGCCAGCAGCGTCAGCGGGAGGGCGGGAGATACGCAGTATTTT.

The chain employs TRBV7-9 and TRBJ2-1; the D is unclear. This CDR3 comprises 13 residues. Germline loops: CDR1 SEHNR, CDR2 FQNEAQ (reference sequence). V lost 1 base and J lost 9, with 10 bases in between. CDR3: CASSLEGGSEQFF. CDR3 DNA: TGTGCCAGCAGCTTAGAAGGCGGAAGTGAGCAGTTCTTC.

V and J are TRBV7-6 and TRBJ2-6; D unclear. This CDR3 has 15 amino acids. The germline V and J ends were trimmed by 2 bases and 0 bases, with 5 bases remaining between them. The germline V gene has CDR1 SGHVS and CDR2 FNYEAQ. For the CDR3, the DNA is TGTGCCAGCAGCTTACGGTCCTCTGGGGCCAACGTCCTGACTTTC. It specifies CASSLRSSGANVLTF.

The genes are TRBV6-6 and TRBJ1-2; tentatively, D is TRBD1 (6 bases). V gave up 7 bases and J gave up 3 bases, with 15 bases separating them. Germline V CDR1 and CDR2: MNHNY, SVGAGI (reference sequence). The CDR3 has 14 amino acids. The DNA for the CDR3 is TGTGCCAGCACCCCCTCGGGGGGCGACTATGGCTACACCTTC. Its protein product is CASTPSGGDYGYTF.

In this sample, this clone turned up a few times. The gene calls are TRBV28 and TRBJ1-3; 7 bases align to TRBD1. This CDR3 contains 11 residues. Germline V lookup: CDR1 MDHEN, CDR2 SYDVKM. This chain's CDR3 is CTTGAGNTIYF. The DNA for the CDR3 is TGTACCACAGGGGCTGGAAACACCATATATTTT.

V and J are TRBV7-2 and TRBJ1-6; no clear D. V was shortened by 5 bases and J by 0 bases, with 11 bases between the two germline ends. Germline CDR1 is SGHTA and CDR2 is FQGNSA. CDR3 length equals 16 residues. The CDR3 is CASSLEAHSYNSPLHF. The CDR3 DNA reads TGTGCCAGCAGCCTTGAGGCCCACTCCTATAATTCACCCCTCCACTTT.

The chain joins TRBV4-2 to TRBJ2-5, with D possibly TRBD2 on 5 matching bases. V lost 2 bases to trimming and J lost 3 bases, with 10 bases between them. The CDR3 has 14 amino acids. The germline V gene encodes CDR1 LGHNA and CDR2 YNFKEQ. Here the CDR3 reads CASSQSGIEETQYF. The CDR3 DNA is TGTGCCAGCAGCCAATCGGGAATAGAAGAGACCCAGTACTTC.

This clone was observed a few times. This chain uses TRBV6-1 with TRBJ1-1, with 9 bases lining up with TRBD1. V was clipped by 5 bases and J by 5 bases; unmatched bases: 9. Germline CDR1 is MNHNS and CDR2 is SASEGT. The CDR3 consists of 15 residues. The CDR3: CASSIATGGGTEAFF. Here the CDR3 DNA reads TGTGCCAGCAGTATAGCGACAGGGGGGGGTACTGAAGCTTTCTTT.

The chain uses TRBV6-6 and TRBJ2-1; TRBD2 agrees at 9 bases. The CDR3 has 15 residues. Germline V CDR1 and CDR2: MNHNY, SVGAGI (reference sequence). V gave up 6 bases and J gave up 4 bases; unmatched junction bases: 7. The CDR3 nucleotides are TGTGCCAGCAGCTTAGCGGGAGCCCAATACAATGAGCAGTTCTTC. Translated: CASSLAGAQYNEQFF.

Notes on this clone: Other DNA sequences in this sample translate to the same CDR3. This sequence joins TRBV18 and TRBJ1-5, with 9 bases fitting TRBD1. This CDR3 contains 14 residues. V gave up 6 bases and J gave up 2 bases; unmatched junction bases: 2. Per germline, CDR1 KGHSH and CDR2 LQKENI. The DNA of the CDR3 is TGTGCCAGCTCGGGACAGGGTGGCAATCAGCCCCAGCATTTT. As protein: CASSGQGGNQPQHF.

The V and J genes are TRBV9 and TRBJ2-7, with 13 bases lining up with TRBD2. The CDR3 loop spans 14 amino acids. CDR1 and CDR2 from the germline V gene are SGDLS and YYNGEE. Trimming removed 3 bases from V and 9 bases from J; junction bases left unmatched: 6. The DNA for the CDR3 is TGTGCCAGCAGCGAGGGACTAGCGGGATTGGGGCAGTACTTC. It encodes CASSEGLAGLGQYF.

A single count supports this clone. The V gene is TRBV9, the J gene TRBJ1-1; TRBD1 matches at 7 bases. The length of the CDR3 is 13 residues. Germline CDR1 and CDR2: SGDLS and YYNGEE. V trimming: 1 base; J trimming: 7 bases; junction bases outside the gene matches: 4. The DNA for the CDR3 is TGTGCCAGCAGCGTATCAGGGGGTGGTGAAGCTTTCTTT. The encoded protein is CASSVSGGGEAFF. The whole variable domain, filled in from reference TRBV9 and TRBJ1-1, reads DSGVTQTPKHLITATGQRVTLRCSPRSGDLSVYWYQQSLDQGLQFLIQYYNGEERAKGNILERFSAQQFPDLHSELNLSSLELGDSALYFCASSVSGGGEAFFGQGTRLTVV.